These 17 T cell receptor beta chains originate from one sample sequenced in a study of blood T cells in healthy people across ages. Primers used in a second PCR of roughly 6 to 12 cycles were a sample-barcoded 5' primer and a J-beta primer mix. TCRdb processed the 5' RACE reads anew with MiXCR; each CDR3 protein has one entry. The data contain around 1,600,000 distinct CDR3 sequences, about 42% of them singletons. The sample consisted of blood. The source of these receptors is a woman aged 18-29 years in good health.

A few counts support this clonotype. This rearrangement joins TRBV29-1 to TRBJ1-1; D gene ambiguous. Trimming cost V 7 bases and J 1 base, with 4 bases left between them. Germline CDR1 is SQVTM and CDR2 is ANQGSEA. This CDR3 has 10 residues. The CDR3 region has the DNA TGCAGCGGAGAGAACACTGAAGCTTTCTTT. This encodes CSGENTEAFF.

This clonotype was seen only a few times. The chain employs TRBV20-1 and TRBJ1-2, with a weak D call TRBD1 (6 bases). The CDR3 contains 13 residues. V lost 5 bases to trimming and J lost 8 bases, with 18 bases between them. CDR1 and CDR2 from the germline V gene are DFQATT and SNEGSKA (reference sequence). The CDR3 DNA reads TGCAGTGCTTGGACAGCAGGAGTCGGCGGCTACACCTTC. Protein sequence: CSAWTAGVGGYTF.

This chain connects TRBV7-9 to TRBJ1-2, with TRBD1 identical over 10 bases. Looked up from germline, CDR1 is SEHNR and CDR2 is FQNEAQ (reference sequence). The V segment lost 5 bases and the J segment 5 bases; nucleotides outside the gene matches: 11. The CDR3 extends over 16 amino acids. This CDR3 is CASSLRGTGAQYGYTF. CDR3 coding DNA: TGTGCCAGCAGCCTCCGCGGGACAGGGGCACAATATGGCTACACCTTC.

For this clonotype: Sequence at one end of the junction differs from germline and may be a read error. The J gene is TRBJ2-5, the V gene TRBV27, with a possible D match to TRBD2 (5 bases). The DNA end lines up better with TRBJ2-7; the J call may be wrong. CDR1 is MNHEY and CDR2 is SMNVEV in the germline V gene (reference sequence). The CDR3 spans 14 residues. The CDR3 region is CASSVSALVYEQYF. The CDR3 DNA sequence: TGTGCCAGCAGTGTATCGGCACTAGTCTACGAGCAGTACTTC.

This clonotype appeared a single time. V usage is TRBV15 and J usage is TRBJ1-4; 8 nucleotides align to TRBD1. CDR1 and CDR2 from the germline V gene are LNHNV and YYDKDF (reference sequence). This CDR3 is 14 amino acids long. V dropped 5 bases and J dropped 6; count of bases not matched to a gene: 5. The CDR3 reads CATSRGTGDEKLFF. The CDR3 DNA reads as TGTGCCACCAGCCGCGGGACAGGTGATGAAAAACTGTTTTTT.

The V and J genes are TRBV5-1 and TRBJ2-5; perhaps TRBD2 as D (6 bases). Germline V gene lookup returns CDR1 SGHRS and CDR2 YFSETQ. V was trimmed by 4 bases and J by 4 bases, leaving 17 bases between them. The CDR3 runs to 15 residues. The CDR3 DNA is TGCGCCAGCAGCCCCAGCTTGGGAGGACCAGAGACCCAGTACTTC. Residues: CASSPSLGGPETQYF.

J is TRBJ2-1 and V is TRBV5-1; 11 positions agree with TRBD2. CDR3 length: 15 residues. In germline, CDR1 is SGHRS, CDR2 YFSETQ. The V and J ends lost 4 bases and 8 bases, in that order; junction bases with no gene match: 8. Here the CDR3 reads CASSLTSGSGYEQFF. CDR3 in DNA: TGCGCCAGCAGCCTTACTAGCGGGAGTGGATATGAGCAGTTCTTC.

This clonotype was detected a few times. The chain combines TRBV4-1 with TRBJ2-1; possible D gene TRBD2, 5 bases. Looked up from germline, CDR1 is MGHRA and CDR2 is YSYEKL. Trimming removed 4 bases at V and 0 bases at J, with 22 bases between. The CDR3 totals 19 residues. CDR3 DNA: TGCGCCAGCAGCCTCCCAAAAGGTGGGAGCAGGAGCTCCTACAATGAGCAGTTCTTC. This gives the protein CASSLPKGGSRSSYNEQFF.

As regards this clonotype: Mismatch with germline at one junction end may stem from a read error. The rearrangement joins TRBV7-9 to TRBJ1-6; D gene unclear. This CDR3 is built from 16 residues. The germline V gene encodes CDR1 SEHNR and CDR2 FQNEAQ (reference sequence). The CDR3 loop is CASSLVTGRMHSPPHF. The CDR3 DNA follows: TGTGCCAGCAGCTTAGTCACGGGGAGGATGCATTCACCCCCCCACTTT. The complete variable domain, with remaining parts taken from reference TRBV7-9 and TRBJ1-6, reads DTGVSQNPRHKITKRGQNVTFRCDPISEHNRLYWYRQTLGQGPEFLTYFQNEAQLEKSRLLSDRFSAERPKGSFSTLEIQRTEQGDSAMYLCASSLVTGRMHSPPHFGNGTRLTVT.

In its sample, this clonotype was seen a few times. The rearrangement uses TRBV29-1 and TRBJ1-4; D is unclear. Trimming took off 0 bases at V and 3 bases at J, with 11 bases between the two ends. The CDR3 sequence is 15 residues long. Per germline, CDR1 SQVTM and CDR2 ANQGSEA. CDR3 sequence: CSVEDPGDSNEKLFF. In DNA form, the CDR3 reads TGCAGCGTTGAAGATCCCGGGGATTCTAATGAAAAACTGTTTTTT.

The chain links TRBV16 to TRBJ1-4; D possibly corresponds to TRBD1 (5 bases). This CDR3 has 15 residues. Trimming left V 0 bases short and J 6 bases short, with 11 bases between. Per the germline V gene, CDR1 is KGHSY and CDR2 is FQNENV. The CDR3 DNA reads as TGTGCCAGCAGCCAATCGCAGGGTTTCTATGAAAAACTGTTTTTT. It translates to CASSQSQGFYEKLFF.

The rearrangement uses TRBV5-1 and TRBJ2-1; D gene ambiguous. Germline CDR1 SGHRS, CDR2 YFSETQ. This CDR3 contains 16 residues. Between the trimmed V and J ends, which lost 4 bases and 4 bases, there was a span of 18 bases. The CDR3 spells CASSLPLPSAYNEQFF. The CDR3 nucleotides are TGCGCCAGCAGCCTGCCTCTACCGTCAGCTTACAATGAGCAGTTCTTC.

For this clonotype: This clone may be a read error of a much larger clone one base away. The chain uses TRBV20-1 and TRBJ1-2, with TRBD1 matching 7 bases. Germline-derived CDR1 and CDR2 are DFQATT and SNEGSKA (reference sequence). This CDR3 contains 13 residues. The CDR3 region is CSASGTANYGCTF. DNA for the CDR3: TGCAGTGCTTCCGGGACAGCAAACTATGGCTGCACCTTC.

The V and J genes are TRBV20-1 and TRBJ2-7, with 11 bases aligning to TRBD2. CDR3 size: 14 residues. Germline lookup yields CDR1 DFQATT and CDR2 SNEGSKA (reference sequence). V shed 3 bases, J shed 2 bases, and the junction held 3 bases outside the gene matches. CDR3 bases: TGCAGTGCTAGCCCTAGCGGGGGGACCTACGAGCAGTACTTC. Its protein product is CSASPSGGTYEQYF.

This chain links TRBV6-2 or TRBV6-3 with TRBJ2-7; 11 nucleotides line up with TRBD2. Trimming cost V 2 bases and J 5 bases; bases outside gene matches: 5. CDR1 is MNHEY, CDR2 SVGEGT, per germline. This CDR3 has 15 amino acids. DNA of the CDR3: TGTGCCAGCAGTTACGCGACTAGCGGGAAGGACGAGCAGTACTTC. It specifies CASSYATSGKDEQYF.

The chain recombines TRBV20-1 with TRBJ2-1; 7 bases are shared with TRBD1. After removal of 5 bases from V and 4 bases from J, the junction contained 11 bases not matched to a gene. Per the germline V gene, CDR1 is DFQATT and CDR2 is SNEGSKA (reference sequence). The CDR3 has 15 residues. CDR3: CSAVTGLGLYNEQFF. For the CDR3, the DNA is TGCAGTGCTGTGACAGGGTTAGGTCTATACAATGAGCAGTTCTTC.

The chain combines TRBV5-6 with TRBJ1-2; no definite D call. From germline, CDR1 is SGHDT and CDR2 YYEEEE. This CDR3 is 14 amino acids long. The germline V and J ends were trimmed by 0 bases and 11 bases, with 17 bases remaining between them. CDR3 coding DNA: TGTGCCAGCAGCTTGGTGGTGGGATTGGAGGGATACACCTTC. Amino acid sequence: CASSLVVGLEGYTF.